The clone carrying this T cell receptor (beta chain) was seen ten or more times. Its cognate antigen is unknown. The CDR3 length is 14 residues. The germline V gene encodes CDR1 ENHRY and CDR2 SYGVKD. The ends were cut back, 6 bases at V and 4 bases at J, with 13 bases in the middle. The data were obtained in a study of human T cells and chemical hapten exposure. Study at large: The sensitizing agent was 2% DPC, placed on about 2 cm by about 2 cm of upper inner arm skin.

Via MiXCR, TCRdb re-called the RACE reads, giving one row per CDR3 protein. The sample lists some 45,000 distinct CDR3 sequences, 12% occurring once. Study-wide findings and caveats: Versus controls, expanded TCRs had significantly more large CDR3 similarity clusters.

Time point defined: pre-sensitization, week 0. Treatment here: therapeutic diphenylcyclopropenone sensitization with weekly scalp DPC. Blood was collected ahead of every patch test applied. Suited to DPC and affected by alopecia, the donors ranged from 18 to 70 years old. The TCR was taken from a woman younger than 45 with alopecia areata. Some clones in this sample may be carry-over from other donors' samples. The chain couples TRBV10-3 to TRBJ1-3, with D tentatively TRBD1 (6 bases). The sequenced sample was whole blood, obtained in connection with sensitization to the hapten diphenylcyclopropenone (DPC). CDR3 nucleotides: TGTGCCATCAGAGATACAGGGACGGGAAACACCATATATTTT. Its protein is CAIRDTGTGNTIYF.